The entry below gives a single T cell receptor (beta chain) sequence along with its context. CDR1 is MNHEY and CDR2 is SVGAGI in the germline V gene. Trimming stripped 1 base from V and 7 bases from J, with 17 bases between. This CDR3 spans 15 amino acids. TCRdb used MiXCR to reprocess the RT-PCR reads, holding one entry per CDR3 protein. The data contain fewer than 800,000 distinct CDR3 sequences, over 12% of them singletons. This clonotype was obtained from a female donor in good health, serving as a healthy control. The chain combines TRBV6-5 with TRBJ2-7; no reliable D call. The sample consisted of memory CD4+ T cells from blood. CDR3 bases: TGTGCCAGCAGTTACTTAGGTGAGACCCGAGAAGAGCAGTACTTC. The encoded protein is CASSYLGETREEQYF.